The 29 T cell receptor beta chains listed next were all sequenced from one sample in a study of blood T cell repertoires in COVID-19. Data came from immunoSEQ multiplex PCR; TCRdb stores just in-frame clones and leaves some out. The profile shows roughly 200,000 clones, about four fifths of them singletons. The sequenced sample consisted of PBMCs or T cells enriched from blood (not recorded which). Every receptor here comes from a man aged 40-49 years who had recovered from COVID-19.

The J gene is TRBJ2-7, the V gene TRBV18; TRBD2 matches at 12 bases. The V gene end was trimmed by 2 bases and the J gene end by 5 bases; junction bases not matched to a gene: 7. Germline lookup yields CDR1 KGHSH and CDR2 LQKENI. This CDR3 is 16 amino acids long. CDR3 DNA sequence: TGTGCCAGCTCACCAGGGCTAGCGGGAGGGCGAAACGAGCAGTACTTC. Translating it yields CASSPGLAGGRNEQYF.

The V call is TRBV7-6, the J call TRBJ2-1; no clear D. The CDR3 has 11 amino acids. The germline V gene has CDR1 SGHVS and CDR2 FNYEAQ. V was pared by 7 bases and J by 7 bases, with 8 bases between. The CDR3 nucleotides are TGTGCCAGCATCACCGGGAATGAGCAGTTCTTC. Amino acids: CASITGNEQFF. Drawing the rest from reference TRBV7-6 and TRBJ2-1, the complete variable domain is GAGVSQSPRYKVTKRGQDVALRCDPISGHVSLYWYRQALGQGPEFLTYFNYEAQQDKSGLPNDRFSAERPEGSISTLTIQRTEQRDSAMYRCASITGNEQFFGPGTRLTVL.

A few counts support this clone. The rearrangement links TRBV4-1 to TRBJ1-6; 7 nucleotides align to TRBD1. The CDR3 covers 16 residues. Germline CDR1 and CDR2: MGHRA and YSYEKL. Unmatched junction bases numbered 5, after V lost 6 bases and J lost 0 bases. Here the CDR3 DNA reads TGCGCCAGCAGAAGGGGGCCGAGCTCCTATAATTCACCCCTCCACTTT. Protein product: CASRRGPSSYNSPLHF.

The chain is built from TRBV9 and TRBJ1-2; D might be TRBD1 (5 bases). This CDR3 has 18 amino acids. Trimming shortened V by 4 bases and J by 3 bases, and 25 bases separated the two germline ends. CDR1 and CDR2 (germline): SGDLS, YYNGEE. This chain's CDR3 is CASSPTPGGDNRDYGYTF. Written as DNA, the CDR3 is TGTGCCAGCAGCCCTACCCCCGGAGGGGATAATCGGGACTATGGCTACACCTTC.

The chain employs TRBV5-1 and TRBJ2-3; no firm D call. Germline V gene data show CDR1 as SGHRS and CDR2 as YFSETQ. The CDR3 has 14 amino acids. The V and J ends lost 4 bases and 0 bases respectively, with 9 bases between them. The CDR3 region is CASSLVSSTDTQYF. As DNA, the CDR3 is TGCGCCAGCAGCCTGGTTTCTAGCACAGATACGCAGTATTTT.

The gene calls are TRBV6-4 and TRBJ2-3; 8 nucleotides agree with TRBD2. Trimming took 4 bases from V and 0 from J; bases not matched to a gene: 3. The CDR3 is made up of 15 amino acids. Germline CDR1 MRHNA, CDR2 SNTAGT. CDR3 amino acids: CASSVASGSTDTQYF. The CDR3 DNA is TGTGCCAGCAGTGTGGCTAGCGGGAGCACAGATACGCAGTATTTT.

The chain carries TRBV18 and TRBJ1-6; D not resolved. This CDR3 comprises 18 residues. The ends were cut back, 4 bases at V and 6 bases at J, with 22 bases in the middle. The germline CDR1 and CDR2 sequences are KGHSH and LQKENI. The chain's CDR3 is CASSRGAASPESNSPLHF. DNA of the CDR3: TGTGCCAGCTCACGTGGTGCGGCAAGTCCTGAGTCTAATTCACCCCTCCACTTT.

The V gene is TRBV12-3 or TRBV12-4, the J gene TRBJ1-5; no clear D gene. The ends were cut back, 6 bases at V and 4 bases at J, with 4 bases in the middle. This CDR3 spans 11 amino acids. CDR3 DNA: TGTGCCAGCAGCGAGAATCAGCCCCAGCATTTT. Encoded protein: CASSENQPQHF.

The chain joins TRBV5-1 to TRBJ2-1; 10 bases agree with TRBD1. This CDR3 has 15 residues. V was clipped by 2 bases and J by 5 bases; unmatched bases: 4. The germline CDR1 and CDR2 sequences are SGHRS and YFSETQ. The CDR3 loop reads CASSFGQGDHNEQFF. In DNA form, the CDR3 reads TGCGCCAGCAGCTTTGGACAGGGGGACCACAATGAGCAGTTCTTC.

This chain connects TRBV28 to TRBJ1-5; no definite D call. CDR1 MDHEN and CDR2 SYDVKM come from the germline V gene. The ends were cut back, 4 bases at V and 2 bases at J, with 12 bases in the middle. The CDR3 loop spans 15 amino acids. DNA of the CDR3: TGTGCCAGCAGTTCTCCCGTTGAGGGCAATCAGCCCCAGCATTTT. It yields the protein CASSSPVEGNQPQHF.

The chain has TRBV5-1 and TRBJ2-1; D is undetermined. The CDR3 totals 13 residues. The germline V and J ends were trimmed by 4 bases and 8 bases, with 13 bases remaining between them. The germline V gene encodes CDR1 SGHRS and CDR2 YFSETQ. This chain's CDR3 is CASSERGRDEQFF. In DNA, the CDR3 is TGCGCCAGCAGCGAAAGAGGTCGGGATGAGCAGTTCTTC.

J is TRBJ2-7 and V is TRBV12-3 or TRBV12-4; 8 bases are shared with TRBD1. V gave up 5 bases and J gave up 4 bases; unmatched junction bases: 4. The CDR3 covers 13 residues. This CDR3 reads CASSRTGYYEQYV. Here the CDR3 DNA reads TGTGCCAGCAGTCGGACAGGGTATTACGAGCAGTACGTC.

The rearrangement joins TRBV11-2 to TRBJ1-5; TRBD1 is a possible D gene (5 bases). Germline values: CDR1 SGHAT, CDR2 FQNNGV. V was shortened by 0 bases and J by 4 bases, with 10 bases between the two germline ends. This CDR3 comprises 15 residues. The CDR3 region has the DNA TGTGCCAGCAGCTTAGAAGTTGGGGCAAATCAGCCCCAGCATTTT. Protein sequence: CASSLEVGANQPQHF.

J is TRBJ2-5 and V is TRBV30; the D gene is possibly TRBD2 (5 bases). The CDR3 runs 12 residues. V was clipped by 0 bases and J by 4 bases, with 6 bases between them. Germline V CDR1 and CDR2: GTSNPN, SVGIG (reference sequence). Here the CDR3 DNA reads TGTGCCTGGAGTGTAGAGGGAGAGACCCAGTACTTC. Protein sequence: CAWSVEGETQYF.

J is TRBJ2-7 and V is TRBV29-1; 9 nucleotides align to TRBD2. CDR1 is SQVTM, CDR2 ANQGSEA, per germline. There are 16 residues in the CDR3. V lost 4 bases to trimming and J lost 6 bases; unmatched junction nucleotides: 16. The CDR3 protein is CSVVVGLAGGIREQYV. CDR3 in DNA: TGCAGCGTTGTGGTAGGTTTGGCGGGAGGGATCCGCGAGCAGTACGTC.

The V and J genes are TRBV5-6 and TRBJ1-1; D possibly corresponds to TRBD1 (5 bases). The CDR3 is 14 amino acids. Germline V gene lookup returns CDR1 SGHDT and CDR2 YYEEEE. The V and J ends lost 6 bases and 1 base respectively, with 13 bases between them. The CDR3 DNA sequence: TGTGCCAGCACCCCTTGGGGGGGGAACACTGAAGCTTTCTTT. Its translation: CASTPWGGNTEAFF.

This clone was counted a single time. CDR3 region: CASSLGRGGWGYTF. As DNA, the CDR3 is TGTGCCAGCAGCTTAGGACGCGGGGGCTGGGGCTACACCTTC. J is TRBJ1-2 and V is TRBV13; a weak D match, TRBD1 (6 bases). Trimming shortened V by 0 bases and J by 8 bases, and 13 bases separated the two germline ends. This CDR3 has 14 residues. Germline-derived CDR1 and CDR2 are PRHDT and FYEKMQ (reference sequence).

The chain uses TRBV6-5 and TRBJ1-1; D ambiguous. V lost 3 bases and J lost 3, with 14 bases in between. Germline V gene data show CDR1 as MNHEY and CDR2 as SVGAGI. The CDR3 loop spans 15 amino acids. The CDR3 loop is CASSYLGPRDTEAFF. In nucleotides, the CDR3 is TGTGCCAGCAGTTATTTAGGGCCGCGGGACACTGAAGCTTTCTTT.

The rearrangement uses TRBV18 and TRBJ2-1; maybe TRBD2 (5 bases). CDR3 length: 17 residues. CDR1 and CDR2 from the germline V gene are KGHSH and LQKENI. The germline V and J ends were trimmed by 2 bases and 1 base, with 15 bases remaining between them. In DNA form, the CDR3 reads TGTGCCAGCTCACCATCCGGGCGGGCGATATCCTACAATGAGCAGTTCTTC. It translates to CASSPSGRAISYNEQFF. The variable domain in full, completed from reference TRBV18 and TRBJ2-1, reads NAGVMQNPRHLVRRRGQEARLRCSPMKGHSHVYWYRQLPEEGLKFMVYLQKENIIDESGMPKERFSAEFPKEGPSILRIQQVVRGDSAAYFCASSPSGRAISYNEQFFGPGTRLTVL.

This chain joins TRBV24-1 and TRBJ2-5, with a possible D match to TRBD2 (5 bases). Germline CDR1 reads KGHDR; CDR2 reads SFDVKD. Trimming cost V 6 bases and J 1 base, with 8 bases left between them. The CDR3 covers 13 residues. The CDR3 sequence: CATSQAVQETQYF. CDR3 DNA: TGTGCCACCAGTCAAGCGGTCCAAGAGACCCAGTACTTC.

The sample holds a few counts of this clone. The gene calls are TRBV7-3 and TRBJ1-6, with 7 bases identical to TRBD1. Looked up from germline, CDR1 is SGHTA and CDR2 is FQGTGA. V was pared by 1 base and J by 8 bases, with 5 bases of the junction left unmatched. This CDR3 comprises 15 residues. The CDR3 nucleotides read TGTGCCAGCAGCTTAAACAGGGGTGGGGATTCACCCCTCCACTTT. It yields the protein CASSLNRGGDSPLHF. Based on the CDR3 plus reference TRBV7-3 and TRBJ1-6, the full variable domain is GAGVSQTPSNKVTEKGKYVELRCDPISGHTALYWYRQSLGQGPEFLIYFQGTGAADDSGLPNDRFFAVRPEGSVSTLKIQRTERGDSAVYLCASSLNRGGDSPLHFGNGTRLTVT.

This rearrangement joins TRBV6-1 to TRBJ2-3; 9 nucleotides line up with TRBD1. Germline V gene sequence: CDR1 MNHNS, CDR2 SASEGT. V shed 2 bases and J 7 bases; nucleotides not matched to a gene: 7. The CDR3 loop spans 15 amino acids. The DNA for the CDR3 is TGTGCCAGCAGTGAAACCGGGACAGGGAGTTATACGCAGTATTTT. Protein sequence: CASSETGTGSYTQYF.

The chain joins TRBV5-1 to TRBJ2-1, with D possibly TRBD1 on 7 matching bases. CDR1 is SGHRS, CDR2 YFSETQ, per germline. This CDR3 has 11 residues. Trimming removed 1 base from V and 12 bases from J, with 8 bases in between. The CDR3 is CASSLQGGQFF. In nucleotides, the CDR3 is TGCGCCAGCAGCTTGCAGGGGGGGCAGTTCTTC.

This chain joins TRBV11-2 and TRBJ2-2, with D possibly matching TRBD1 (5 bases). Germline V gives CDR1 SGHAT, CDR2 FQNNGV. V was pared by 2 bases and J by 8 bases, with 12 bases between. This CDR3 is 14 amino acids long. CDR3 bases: TGTGCCAGCAGCTTAATTGTCAGGGTAGGGGAGCTGTTTTTT. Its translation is CASSLIVRVGELFF.

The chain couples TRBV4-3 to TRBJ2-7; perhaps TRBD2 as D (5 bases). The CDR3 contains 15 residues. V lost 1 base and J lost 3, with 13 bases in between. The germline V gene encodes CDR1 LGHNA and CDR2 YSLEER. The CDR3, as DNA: TGCGCCAGCAGCCAAGGTTTGATTAGCGTCTACGAGCAGTACTTC. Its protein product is CASSQGLISVYEQYF.

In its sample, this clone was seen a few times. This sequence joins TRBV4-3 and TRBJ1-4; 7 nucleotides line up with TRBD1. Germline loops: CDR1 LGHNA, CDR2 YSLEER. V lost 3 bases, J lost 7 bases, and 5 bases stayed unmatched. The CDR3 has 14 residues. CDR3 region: CASSHLRDSEKLFF. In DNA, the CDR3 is TGCGCCAGCAGCCATCTCCGGGACAGTGAAAAACTGTTTTTT.

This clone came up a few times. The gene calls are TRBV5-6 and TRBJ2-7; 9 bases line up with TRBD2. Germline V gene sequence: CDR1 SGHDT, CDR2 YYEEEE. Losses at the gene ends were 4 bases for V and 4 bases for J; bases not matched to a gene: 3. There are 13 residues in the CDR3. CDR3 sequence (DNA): TGTGCCAGCAGCCGACTAGCGGTATACGAGCAGTACTTC. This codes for CASSRLAVYEQYF.

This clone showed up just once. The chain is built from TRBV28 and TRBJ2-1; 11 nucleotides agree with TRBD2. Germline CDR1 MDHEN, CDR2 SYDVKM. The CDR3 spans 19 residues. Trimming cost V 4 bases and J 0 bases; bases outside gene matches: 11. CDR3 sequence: CASSSPLSGRAFSYNEQFF. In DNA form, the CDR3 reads TGTGCCAGCAGTTCCCCTCTTAGCGGGAGGGCCTTCTCCTACAATGAGCAGTTCTTC. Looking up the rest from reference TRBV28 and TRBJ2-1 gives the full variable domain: DVKVTQSSRYLVKRTGEKVFLECVQDMDHENMFWYRQDPGLGLRLIYFSYDVKMKEKGDIPEGYSVSREKKERFSLILESASTNQTSMYLCASSSPLSGRAFSYNEQFFGPGTRLTVL.

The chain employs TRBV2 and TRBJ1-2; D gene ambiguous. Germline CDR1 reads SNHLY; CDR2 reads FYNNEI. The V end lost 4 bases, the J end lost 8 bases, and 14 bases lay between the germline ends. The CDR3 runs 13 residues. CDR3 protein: CASSGTRTHGYTF. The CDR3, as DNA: TGTGCCAGCAGTGGCACTAGAACTCACGGCTACACCTTC.